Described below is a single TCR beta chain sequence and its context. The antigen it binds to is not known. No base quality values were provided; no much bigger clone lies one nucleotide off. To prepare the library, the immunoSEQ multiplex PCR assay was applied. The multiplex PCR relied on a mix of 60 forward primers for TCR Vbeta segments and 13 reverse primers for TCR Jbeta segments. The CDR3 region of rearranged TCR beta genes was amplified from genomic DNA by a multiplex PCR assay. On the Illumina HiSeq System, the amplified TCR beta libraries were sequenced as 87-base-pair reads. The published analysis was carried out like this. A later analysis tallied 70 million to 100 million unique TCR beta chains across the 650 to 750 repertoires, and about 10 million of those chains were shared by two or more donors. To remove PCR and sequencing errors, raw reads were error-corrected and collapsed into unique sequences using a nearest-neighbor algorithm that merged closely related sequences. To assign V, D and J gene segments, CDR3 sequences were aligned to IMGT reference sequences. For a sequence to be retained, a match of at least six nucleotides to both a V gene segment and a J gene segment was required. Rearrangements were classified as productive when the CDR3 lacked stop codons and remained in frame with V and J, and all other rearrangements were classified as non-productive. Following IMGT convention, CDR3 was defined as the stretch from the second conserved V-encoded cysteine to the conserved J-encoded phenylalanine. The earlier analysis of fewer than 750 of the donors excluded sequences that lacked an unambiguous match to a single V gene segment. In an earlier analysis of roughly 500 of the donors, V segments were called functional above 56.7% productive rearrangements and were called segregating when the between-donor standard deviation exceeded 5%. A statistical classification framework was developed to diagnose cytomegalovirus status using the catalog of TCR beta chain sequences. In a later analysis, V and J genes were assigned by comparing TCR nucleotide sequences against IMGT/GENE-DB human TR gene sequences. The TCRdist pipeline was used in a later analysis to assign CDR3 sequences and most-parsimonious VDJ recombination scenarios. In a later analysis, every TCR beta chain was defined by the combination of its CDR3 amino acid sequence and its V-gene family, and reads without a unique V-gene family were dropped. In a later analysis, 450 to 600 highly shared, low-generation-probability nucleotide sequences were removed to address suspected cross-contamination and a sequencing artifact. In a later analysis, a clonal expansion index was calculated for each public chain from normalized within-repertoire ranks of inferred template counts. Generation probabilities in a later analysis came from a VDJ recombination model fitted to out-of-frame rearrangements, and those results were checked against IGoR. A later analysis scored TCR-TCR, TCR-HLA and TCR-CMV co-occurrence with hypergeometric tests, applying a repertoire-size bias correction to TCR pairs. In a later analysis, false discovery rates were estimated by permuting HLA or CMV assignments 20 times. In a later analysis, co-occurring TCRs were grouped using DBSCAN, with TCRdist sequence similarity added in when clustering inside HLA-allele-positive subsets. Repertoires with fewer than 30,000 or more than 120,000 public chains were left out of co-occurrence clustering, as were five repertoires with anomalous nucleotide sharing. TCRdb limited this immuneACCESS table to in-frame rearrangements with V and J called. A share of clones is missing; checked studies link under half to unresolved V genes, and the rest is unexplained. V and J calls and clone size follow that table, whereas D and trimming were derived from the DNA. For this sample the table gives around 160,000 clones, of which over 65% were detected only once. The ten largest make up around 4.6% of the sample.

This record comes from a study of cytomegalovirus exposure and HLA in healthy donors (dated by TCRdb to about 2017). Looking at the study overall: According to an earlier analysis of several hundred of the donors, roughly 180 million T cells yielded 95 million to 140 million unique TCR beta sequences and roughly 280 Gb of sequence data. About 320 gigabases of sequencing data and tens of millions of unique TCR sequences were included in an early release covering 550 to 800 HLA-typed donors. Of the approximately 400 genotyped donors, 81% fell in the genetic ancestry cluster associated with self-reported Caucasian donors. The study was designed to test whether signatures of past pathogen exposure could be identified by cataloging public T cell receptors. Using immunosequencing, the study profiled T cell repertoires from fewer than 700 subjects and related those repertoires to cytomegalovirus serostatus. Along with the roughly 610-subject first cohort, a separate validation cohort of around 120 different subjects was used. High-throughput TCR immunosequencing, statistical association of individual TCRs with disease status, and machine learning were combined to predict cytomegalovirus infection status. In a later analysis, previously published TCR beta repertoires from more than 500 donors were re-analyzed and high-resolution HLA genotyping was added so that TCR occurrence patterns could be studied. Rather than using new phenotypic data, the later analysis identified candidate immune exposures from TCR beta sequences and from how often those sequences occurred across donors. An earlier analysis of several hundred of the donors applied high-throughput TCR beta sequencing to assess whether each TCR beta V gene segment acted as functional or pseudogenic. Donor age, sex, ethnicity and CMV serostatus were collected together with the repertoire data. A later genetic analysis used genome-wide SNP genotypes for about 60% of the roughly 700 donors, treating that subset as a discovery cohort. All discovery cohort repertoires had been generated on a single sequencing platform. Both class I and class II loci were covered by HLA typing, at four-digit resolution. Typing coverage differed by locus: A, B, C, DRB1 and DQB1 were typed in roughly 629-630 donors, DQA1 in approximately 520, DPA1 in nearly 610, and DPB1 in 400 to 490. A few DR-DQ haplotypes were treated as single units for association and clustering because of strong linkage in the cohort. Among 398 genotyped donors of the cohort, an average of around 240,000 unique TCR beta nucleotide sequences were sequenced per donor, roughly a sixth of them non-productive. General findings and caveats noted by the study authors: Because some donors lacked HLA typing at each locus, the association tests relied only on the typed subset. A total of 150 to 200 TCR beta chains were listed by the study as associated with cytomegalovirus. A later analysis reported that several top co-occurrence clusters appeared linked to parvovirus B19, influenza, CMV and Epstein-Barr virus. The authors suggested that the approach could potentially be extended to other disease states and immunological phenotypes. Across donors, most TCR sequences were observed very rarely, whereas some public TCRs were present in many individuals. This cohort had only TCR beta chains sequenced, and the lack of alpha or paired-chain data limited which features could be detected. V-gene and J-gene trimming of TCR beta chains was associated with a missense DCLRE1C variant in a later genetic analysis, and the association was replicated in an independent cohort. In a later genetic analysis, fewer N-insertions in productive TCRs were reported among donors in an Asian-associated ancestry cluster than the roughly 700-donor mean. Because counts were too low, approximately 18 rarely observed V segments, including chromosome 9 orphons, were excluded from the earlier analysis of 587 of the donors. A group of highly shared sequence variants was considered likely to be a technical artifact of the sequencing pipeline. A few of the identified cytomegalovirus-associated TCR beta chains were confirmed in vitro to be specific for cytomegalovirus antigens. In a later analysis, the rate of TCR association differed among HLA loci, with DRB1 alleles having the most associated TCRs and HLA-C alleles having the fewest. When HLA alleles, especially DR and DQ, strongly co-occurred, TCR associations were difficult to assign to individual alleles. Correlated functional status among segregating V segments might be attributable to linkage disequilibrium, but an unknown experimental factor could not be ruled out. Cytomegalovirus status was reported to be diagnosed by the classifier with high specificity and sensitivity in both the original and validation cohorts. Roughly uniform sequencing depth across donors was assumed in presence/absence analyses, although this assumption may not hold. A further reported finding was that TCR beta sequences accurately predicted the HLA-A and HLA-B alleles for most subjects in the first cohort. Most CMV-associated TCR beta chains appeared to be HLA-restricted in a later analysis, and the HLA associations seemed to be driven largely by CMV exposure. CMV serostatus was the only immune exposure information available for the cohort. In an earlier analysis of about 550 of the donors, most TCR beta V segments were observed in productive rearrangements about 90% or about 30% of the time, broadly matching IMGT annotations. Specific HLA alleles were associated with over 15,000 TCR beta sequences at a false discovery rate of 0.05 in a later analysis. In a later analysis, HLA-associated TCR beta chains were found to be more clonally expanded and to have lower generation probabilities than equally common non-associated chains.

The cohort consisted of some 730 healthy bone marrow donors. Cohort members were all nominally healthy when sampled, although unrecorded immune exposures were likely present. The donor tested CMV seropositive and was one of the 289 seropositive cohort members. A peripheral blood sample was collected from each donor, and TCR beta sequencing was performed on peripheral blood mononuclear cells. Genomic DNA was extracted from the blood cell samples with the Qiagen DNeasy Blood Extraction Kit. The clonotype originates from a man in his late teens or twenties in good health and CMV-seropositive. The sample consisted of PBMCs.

CDR3 protein: CASTTQGLGYGYTF. The sequenced DNA: TGTGCCAGCACAACACAGGGTTTGGGCTATGGCTACACCTTC. This chain is built from TRBV9 and TRBJ1-2; the D gene is possibly TRBD1, with 6 bases matching. CDR3 length: 14 amino acids, cysteine to phenylalanine. Only CDR3 DNA is held: 42 bases, read in frame from base 1. The junction carries 16 bases between V and J, which are trimmed by 6 bases and 4 bases respectively. CDR1 SGDLS and CDR2 YYNGEE are derived from the germline V gene.